Each of the 27 T cell receptor beta chains below was sequenced from the same sample in a study of blood T cell repertoires in COVID-19. Profiled with immunoSEQ multiplex PCR; TCRdb holds only in-frame clones, not every one. Here the sample spans about 110,000 clones, approximately 91% being singletons. The sequencing input was peripheral blood. The receptors originated from a woman in her seventies who had recovered from COVID-19.

The rearrangement joins TRBV20-1 to TRBJ2-5; the D is unclear. There are 10 residues in the CDR3. Trimming shortened V by 3 bases and J by 5 bases, and 4 bases separated the two germline ends. Germline loops: CDR1 DFQATT, CDR2 SNEGSKA (reference sequence). DNA for the CDR3: TGCAGTGCTAGCGAGGAGACCCAGTACTTC. It specifies CSASEETQYF.

The J gene is TRBJ2-2, the V gene TRBV7-2; the match to TRBD2 covers 8 bases. This CDR3 is 14 amino acids long. J lost 6 bases, V lost 5 bases, and 5 bases had no gene match. Germline V gives CDR1 SGHTA, CDR2 FQGNSA. The DNA of the CDR3 is TGTGCCAGCAGCGAGACTAGCGCCGCCGGGGAGCTGTTTTTT. Translated: CASSETSAAGELFF.

CDR3 loop: CASRAQGESYEQYF. As DNA, the CDR3 is TGTGCCAGCAGGGCTCAGGGGGAATCCTACGAGCAGTACTTC. The V and J genes are TRBV5-4 and TRBJ2-7; 7 nucleotides line up with TRBD1. With 5 bases clipped from V and 1 base from J, the junction kept 6 bases outside the gene matches. Germline CDR1 is SGHNT and CDR2 is YYREEE (reference sequence). This CDR3 has 14 residues.

CDR3 in amino acids: CASSLGMGAGDQETQYF. The CDR3 DNA follows: TGTGCCAGCAGTTTGGGGATGGGGGCAGGGGACCAAGAGACCCAGTACTTC. The J gene is TRBJ2-5, the V gene TRBV27; D may be TRBD1 (6 bases). In germline, CDR1 is MNHEY, CDR2 SMNVEV (reference sequence). CDR3 length equals 17 residues. The germline V and J ends were trimmed by 3 bases and 0 bases, with 17 bases remaining between them.

This chain joins TRBV5-5 and TRBJ1-1; no firm D call. With 4 bases removed from V and 11 bases from J, the gap between germline ends came to 18 bases. Germline V lookup: CDR1 SGHKS, CDR2 YYEKEE (reference sequence). This CDR3 has 13 residues. Here the CDR3 reads CASSRVGTAEAFF. The CDR3 nucleotides are TGTGCCAGCAGCCGGGTGGGTACTGCGGAGGCTTTCTTT.

This chain joins TRBV5-1 and TRBJ2-7; D is unclear. Germline-derived CDR1 and CDR2 are SGHRS and YFSETQ. V lost 0 bases to trimming and J lost 5 bases, with 12 bases between them. This CDR3 has 14 amino acids. The chain's CDR3 is CASSLALSQDEQYF. Written as DNA, the CDR3 is TGCGCCAGCAGCTTGGCCCTCTCGCAGGACGAGCAGTACTTC.

The chain joins TRBV7-9 to TRBJ1-4, with D maybe TRBD1 (5 bases). Trimming pared 4 bases from V and 1 base from J, leaving 10 bases between. The CDR3 is made up of 15 amino acids. Germline CDR1 reads SEHNR; CDR2 reads FQNEAQ (reference sequence). The CDR3 loop is CASSSGVGTNEKLFF. CDR3 bases: TGTGCCAGCAGCTCGGGGGTTGGAACTAATGAAAAACTGTTTTTT.

The rearrangement joins TRBV19 to TRBJ1-5; no definite D call. The CDR3 is 14 residues long. V lost 7 bases to trimming and J lost 5 bases, with 15 bases between them. The germline gives CDR1 LNHDA, CDR2 SQIVND (reference sequence). The CDR3 spells CASTTAGSDQPQHF. As DNA, the CDR3 is TGTGCCAGTACTACCGCGGGCAGCGATCAGCCCCAGCATTTT.

The chain combines TRBV30 with TRBJ2-5; a possible D gene is TRBD1 (6 bases). V lost 0 bases and J lost 5, with 13 bases in between. In germline, CDR1 is GTSNPN, CDR2 SVGIG (reference sequence). The CDR3 has 14 residues. The CDR3 nucleotides are TGTGCCTGGAGTGTCGCAGGGGCGGAGGAGACCCAGTACTTC. Protein: CAWSVAGAEETQYF.

This rearrangement joins TRBV7-2 to TRBJ2-5, with 13 bases lining up with TRBD2. Per germline, CDR1 SGHTA and CDR2 FQGNSA. This CDR3 spans 16 amino acids. V shed 5 bases and J 4 bases; nucleotides not matched to a gene: 7. For the CDR3, the DNA is TGTGCCAGCAGCCCTAGACTAGCGGGAGGTGTAGAGACCCAGTACTTC. Translation: CASSPRLAGGVETQYF.

This chain links TRBV30 with TRBJ2-1; D is possibly TRBD1 (6 bases). This CDR3 region has 13 residues. Germline CDR1 reads GTSNPN; CDR2 reads SVGIG (reference sequence). V was clipped by 2 bases and J by 4 bases, with 9 bases between them. CDR3 in DNA: TGTGCCTGGAGTCCCGGGACATACAATGAGCAGTTCTTC. Protein: CAWSPGTYNEQFF.

This chain joins TRBV25-1 and TRBJ1-1, with 12 bases fitting TRBD1. CDR1 MGHDK and CDR2 SYGVNS come from the germline V gene. This CDR3 contains 15 residues. V gave up 4 bases and J gave up 1 base; unmatched junction bases: 1. As DNA, the CDR3 is TGTGCCAGCAGTGTGGGACAGGGGGCGAACACTGAAGCTTTCTTT. It is translated as CASSVGQGANTEAFF. The variable domain in full, with the rest retrieved from reference TRBV25-1 and TRBJ1-1, is EADIYQTPRYLVIGTGKKITLECSQTMGHDKMYWYQQDPGMELHLIHYSYGVNSTEKGDLSSESTVSRIRTEHFPLTLESARPSHTSQYLCASSVGQGANTEAFFGQGTRLTVV.

The gene calls are TRBV25-1 and TRBJ2-5; 7 bases align to TRBD1. After removal of 2 bases from V and 5 bases from J, the junction contained 8 bases not matched to a gene. CDR1 is MGHDK, CDR2 SYGVNS, per germline. The CDR3 is 15 amino acids. CDR3 DNA sequence: TGTGCCAGCAGTGAACCGACAGGGATATGGGAGACCCAGTACTTC. Its translation is CASSEPTGIWETQYF.

J is TRBJ1-1 and V is TRBV30; 8 bases are a match to TRBD1. The J segment lost 4 bases and the V segment lost 4 bases, leaving 5 bases of the junction unmatched. Per the germline V gene, CDR1 is GTSNPN and CDR2 is SVGIG (reference sequence). The CDR3 contains 13 residues. The CDR3 nucleotides are TGTGCCTGGACAGGACAGGGTGTCACTGAAGCTTTCTTT. Its translation is CAWTGQGVTEAFF.

The count of this clone is one. The chain couples TRBV5-1 to TRBJ2-7, with TRBD1 matching over 9 bases. The germline gives CDR1 SGHRS, CDR2 YFSETQ. V trimming: 4 bases; J trimming: 3 bases; junction bases outside the gene matches: 11. The CDR3 has 16 amino acids. Written as DNA, the CDR3 is TGCGCCAGCAGCCAAACCCCCGGGACAGGGAACTACGAGCAGTACTTC. Its protein product is CASSQTPGTGNYEQYF.

This chain connects TRBV12-3 or TRBV12-4 to TRBJ2-7, with a possible D match to TRBD1 (5 bases). Trimming cost V 6 bases and J 1 base, with 10 bases left between them. The CDR3 has 13 amino acids. CDR3 loop: CASRKQVSYEQYF. For the CDR3, the DNA is TGTGCCAGCAGAAAACAGGTTTCCTACGAGCAGTACTTC.

This chain joins TRBV4-3 and TRBJ1-6, with D perhaps matching TRBD1 (6 bases). Germline CDR1 is LGHNA and CDR2 is YSLEER. V lost 3 bases and J 6 bases, leaving 9 bases between the germline ends. The CDR3 runs to 14 residues. The CDR3 protein is CASSHQGINSPLHF. Here the CDR3 DNA reads TGCGCCAGCAGCCATCAGGGGATTAATTCACCCCTCCACTTT.

The rearrangement uses TRBV7-2 and TRBJ2-7, with D perhaps TRBD1 (6 bases). Germline assignment: CDR1 SGHTA and CDR2 FQGNSA. Trimming took 6 bases from V and 7 from J, leaving 22 bases between them. The CDR3 totals 15 residues. CDR3 bases: TGTGCCAGCAGAAAACAACAGGGCACGGGTAGGGAGCAGTACTTC. Its protein product is CASRKQQGTGREQYF.

J is TRBJ2-7 and V is TRBV5-6; D gene ambiguous. Germline assignment: CDR1 SGHDT and CDR2 YYEEEE. With 2 bases removed from V and 3 bases from J, the gap between germline ends came to 12 bases. CDR3 length equals 14 residues. CDR3 in amino acids: CASSLSAVFYEQYF. CDR3 bases: TGTGCCAGCAGCTTAAGCGCAGTCTTCTACGAGCAGTACTTC.

The chain has TRBV19 and TRBJ2-1; D gene unclear. Germline-derived CDR1 and CDR2 are LNHDA and SQIVND (reference sequence). Trimming removed 5 bases from V and 6 bases from J, with 14 bases in between. CDR3 size: 14 residues. This CDR3 is CASSWLEIGNEQFF. As DNA, the CDR3 is TGTGCCAGTAGTTGGCTAGAAATCGGCAATGAGCAGTTCTTC.

This clone occurred a few times. The chain joins TRBV27 to TRBJ2-1; TRBD2 is a possible D gene (7 bases). With 2 bases removed from V and 8 bases from J, the gap between germline ends came to 22 bases. The CDR3 spans 17 residues. Germline CDR1 and CDR2: MNHEY and SMNVEV (reference sequence). Written as DNA, the CDR3 is TGTGCCAGCAGTTTAGAAAAAGGGGGAGGGCCTTACGATGAGCAGTTCTTC. Translating it yields CASSLEKGGGPYDEQFF.

This chain links TRBV24-1 with TRBJ2-3, with 8 bases aligning to TRBD2. The V gene end was trimmed by 4 bases and the J gene end by 2 bases; junction bases not matched to a gene: 10. The CDR3 extends over 17 amino acids. CDR1 is KGHDR, CDR2 SFDVKD, per germline. In DNA form, the CDR3 reads TGTGCCACCAGTGACCCCTGGGGCGGGGGGCTCACAGATACGCAGTATTTT. It translates to CATSDPWGGGLTDTQYF.

The chain joins TRBV6-4 to TRBJ2-3; D not resolved. V was trimmed by 5 bases and J by 4 bases, leaving 4 bases between them. Per germline, CDR1 MRHNA and CDR2 SNTAGT. The CDR3 contains 11 residues. The CDR3 DNA sequence: TGTGCCAGCAGTTCCGCAGATACGCAGTATTTT. It encodes CASSSADTQYF.

The chain recombines TRBV25-1 with TRBJ2-7, with 8 bases identical to TRBD2. Germline V lookup: CDR1 MGHDK, CDR2 SYGVNS. The CDR3 is 15 residues long. J gave up 5 bases and V 6 bases, and 12 bases lay outside the gene matches. As DNA, the CDR3 is TGTGCCAGCAGCCCCGCCCGACGGGGGGGAAACGAGCAGTACTTC. It encodes CASSPARRGGNEQYF.

J is TRBJ2-7 and V is TRBV18; no clear D gene. V shed 3 bases and J shed 5 bases, with 11 bases lying between them. The CDR3 spans 13 residues. The germline V gene has CDR1 KGHSH and CDR2 LQKENI. This CDR3 reads CASSPTKLNEQYF. CDR3 bases: TGTGCCAGCTCACCCACCAAGCTAAACGAGCAGTACTTC.

This chain connects TRBV7-9 to TRBJ1-1; TRBD1 is a possible D gene (5 bases). Trimming stripped 2 bases from V and 6 bases from J, with 22 bases between. CDR1 and CDR2 from the germline V gene are SEHNR and FQNEAQ (reference sequence). The CDR3 is made up of 17 amino acids. The CDR3 bases are TGTGCCAGCAGCTTACTAGGGGAGGTACGGGTTTTTGCTGAAGCTTTCTTT. As protein: CASSLLGEVRVFAEAFF.

In its sample, this clone was seen once. The chain employs TRBV7-9 and TRBJ2-5; D possibly corresponds to TRBD2 (5 bases). This CDR3 is 15 amino acids long. Germline-derived CDR1 and CDR2 are SEHNR and FQNEAQ (reference sequence). Trimming took off 0 bases at V and 5 bases at J, with 13 bases between the two ends. CDR3 region: CASSLARAGWETQYF. CDR3 nucleotides: TGTGCCAGCAGCTTAGCGCGGGCGGGCTGGGAGACCCAGTACTTC.